This paragraph reports one TCR beta chain. These data come from a study of blood T cell repertoires in COVID-19. Study summary: Acute and convalescent COVID-19 samples came from the United States, Italy and Spain.

Seattle enrolled patients during active infection and tracked them longitudinally. The V gene end was trimmed by 2 bases and the J gene end by 8 bases; junction bases not matched to a gene: 5. The length of the CDR3 is 15 residues. Germline values: CDR1 SNHLY, CDR2 FYNNEI. Only in-frame clones appear in the TCRdb table, and some are missing; sequencing was by immunoSEQ multiplex PCR. Of hundreds of thousands of clones listed, roughly 85% are singletons. J is TRBJ2-3 and V is TRBV2; 12 bases fit TRBD2. Sample: peripheral blood. This TCR came from a man aged 50 to 60 with COVID-19, enrolled during active disease. The CDR3 DNA is TGTGCCAGCAGTGAAACTAGCGGGGGGCTCGGTACGCAGTATTTT. Translated: CASSETSGGLGTQYF. The whole variable domain, remainder taken from reference TRBV2 and TRBJ2-3, is EPEVTQTPSHQVTQMGQEVILRCVPISNHLYFYWYRQILGQKVEFLVSFYNNEISEKSEIFDDQFSVERPDGSNFTLKIRSTKLEDSAMYFCASSETSGGLGTQYFGPGTRLTVL.